These 7 T cell receptor beta chains came from one sample sequenced in a study of blood T cell repertoires in COVID-19 (dated by TCRdb to 2019 to 2021). The library was generated by the immunoSEQ multiplex PCR assay. TCRdb mirrors the immuneACCESS table, restricted to in-frame sequences. Some clones are absent from its copies; in checked studies, under half trace to an unresolved V gene, and the reason for the others is unknown. Across this sample there are about 190,000 clones, with 90% seen only once. Less than 0.7% of the sample is in the top ten clones. Sequencing was performed on peripheral blood. Receptors originate from a man aged 50 to 59 with acute or convalescent COVID-19.

V usage is TRBV9 and J usage is TRBJ2-3, with a weak D call TRBD2 (5 bases). Germline CDR1 SGDLS, CDR2 YYNGEE. Between the trimmed V and J ends, which lost 2 bases and 4 bases, there was a span of 8 bases. The CDR3 loop spans 13 amino acids. The CDR3 sequence is CASSVSGADTQYF. CDR3 coding DNA: TGTGCCAGCAGCGTGAGCGGAGCAGATACGCAGTATTTT. Full variable domain (rest looked up from reference TRBV9 and TRBJ2-3): DSGVTQTPKHLITATGQRVTLRCSPRSGDLSVYWYQQSLDQGLQFLIQYYNGEERAKGNILERFSAQQFPDLHSELNLSSLELGDSALYFCASSVSGADTQYFGPGTRLTVL.

This clone was counted between two and nine times. The CDR3 spells CASSLGTGTYSPLHF. CDR3 bases: TGTGCCAGCAGTTTGGGGACAGGGACCTATTCACCCCTCCACTTT. V and J are TRBV27 and TRBJ1-6; 9 bases are a match to TRBD1. Germline loops: CDR1 MNHEY, CDR2 SMNVEV (reference sequence). The CDR3 spans 15 residues. The junction had 5 bases not matched to a gene; V was cut back by 3 bases and J by 8 bases.

J is TRBJ2-1 and V is TRBV20-1; 7 bases fit TRBD2. The CDR3 consists of 16 residues. The germline V gene has CDR1 DFQATT and CDR2 SNEGSKA (reference sequence). Unmatched junction bases numbered 8, after V lost 3 bases and J lost 0 bases. The CDR3 DNA reads as TGCAGTGCTAGTGGTCTAGCGGAGACCTCCTACAATGAGCAGTTCTTC. It specifies CSASGLAETSYNEQFF.

This chain links TRBV6-1 with TRBJ2-7; 7 bases line up with TRBD1. The length of the CDR3 is 12 residues. V was clipped by 3 bases and J by 6 bases; unmatched bases: 2. The V gene's germline CDR1 is MNHNS and CDR2 SASEGT. The CDR3 DNA sequence: TGTGCCAGCAGTGAGGCAGGGGGCGAGCAGTACGTC. Protein sequence: CASSEAGGEQYV.

The gene calls are TRBV7-2 and TRBJ1-1; D not certain. Germline lookup yields CDR1 SGHTA and CDR2 FQGNSA. The germline V and J ends were trimmed by 1 base and 3 bases, with 18 bases remaining between them. CDR3 size: 17 residues. The CDR3 region is CASSLGSPVNPYTEAFF. CDR3 bases: TGTGCCAGCAGCTTAGGGTCCCCGGTAAACCCTTACACTGAAGCTTTCTTT. Variable domain in full (rest from reference TRBV7-2 and TRBJ1-1): GAGVSQSPSNKVTEKGKDVELRCDPISGHTALYWYRQSLGQGLEFLIYFQGNSAPDKSGLPSDRFSAERTGGSVSTLTIQRTQQEDSAVYLCASSLGSPVNPYTEAFFGQGTRLTVV.

Worth noting for this clone: Other DNA sequences from this sample encode an identical CDR3 as well. The chain couples TRBV18 to TRBJ2-5; D perhaps matches TRBD2 (6 bases). CDR3 length: 13 amino acids. CDR1 is KGHSH and CDR2 is LQKENI in the germline V gene. V lost 3 bases, J lost 5 bases, and 10 bases lay in between. DNA for the CDR3: TGTGCCAGCTCACCGGGACTGCGGGAGACCCAGTACTTC. This translates into CASSPGLRETQYF.

The V call is TRBV4-1, the J call TRBJ2-7; 13 positions agree with TRBD2. The CDR3 is 19 residues long. CDR1 and CDR2 from the germline V gene are MGHRA and YSYEKL. The trim removed 0 bases at V and 3 bases at J, leaving 11 bases unmatched. The CDR3 DNA reads TGCGCCAGCAGCCAAGAAGGGTTTCGACGGACTAGCGGGAGCTACGAGCAGTACTTC. Its protein is CASSQEGFRRTSGSYEQYF.